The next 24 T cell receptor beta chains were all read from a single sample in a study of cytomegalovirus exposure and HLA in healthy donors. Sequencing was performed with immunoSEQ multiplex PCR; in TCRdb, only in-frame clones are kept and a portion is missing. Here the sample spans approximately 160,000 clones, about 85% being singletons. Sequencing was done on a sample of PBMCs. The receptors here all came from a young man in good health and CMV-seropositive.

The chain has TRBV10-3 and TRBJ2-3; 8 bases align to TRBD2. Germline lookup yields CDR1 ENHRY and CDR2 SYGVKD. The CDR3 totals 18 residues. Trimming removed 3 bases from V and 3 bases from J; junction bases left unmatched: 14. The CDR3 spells CAISDAWVGLGPTDTQYF. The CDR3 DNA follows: TGTGCCATCAGTGATGCCTGGGTGGGACTAGGGCCGACAGATACGCAGTATTTT.

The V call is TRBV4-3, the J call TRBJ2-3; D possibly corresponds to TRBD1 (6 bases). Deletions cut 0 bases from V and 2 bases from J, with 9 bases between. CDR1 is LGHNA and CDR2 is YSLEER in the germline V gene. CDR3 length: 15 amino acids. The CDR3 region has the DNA TGCGCCAGCAGCCAAGATAGACAGGACACAGATACGCAGTATTTT. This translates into CASSQDRQDTDTQYF.

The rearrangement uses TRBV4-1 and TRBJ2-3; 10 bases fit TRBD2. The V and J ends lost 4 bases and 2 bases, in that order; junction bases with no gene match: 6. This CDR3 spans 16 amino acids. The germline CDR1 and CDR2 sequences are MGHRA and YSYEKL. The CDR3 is CASSLFSGGATDTQYF. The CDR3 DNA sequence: TGCGCCAGCAGCCTATTCAGCGGGGGGGCCACAGATACGCAGTATTTT.

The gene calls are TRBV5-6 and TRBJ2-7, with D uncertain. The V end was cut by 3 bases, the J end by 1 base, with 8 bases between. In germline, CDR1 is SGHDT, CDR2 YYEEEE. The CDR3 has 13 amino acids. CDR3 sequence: CASSSTESYEQYF. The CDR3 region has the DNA TGTGCCAGCAGCTCAACAGAATCCTACGAGCAGTACTTC.

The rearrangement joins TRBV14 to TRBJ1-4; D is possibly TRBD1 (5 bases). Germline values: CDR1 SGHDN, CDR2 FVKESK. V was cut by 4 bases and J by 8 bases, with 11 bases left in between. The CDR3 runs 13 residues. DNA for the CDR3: TGTGCCAGCAGCCCAGGGAATGAAGAAAAACTGTTTTTT. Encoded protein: CASSPGNEEKLFF.

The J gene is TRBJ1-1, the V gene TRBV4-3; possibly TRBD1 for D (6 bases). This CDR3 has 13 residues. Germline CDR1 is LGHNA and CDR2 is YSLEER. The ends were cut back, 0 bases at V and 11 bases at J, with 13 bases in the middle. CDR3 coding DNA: TGCGCCAGCAGCCAAGATGGGACACTTGGGGCTTTCTTT. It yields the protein CASSQDGTLGAFF.

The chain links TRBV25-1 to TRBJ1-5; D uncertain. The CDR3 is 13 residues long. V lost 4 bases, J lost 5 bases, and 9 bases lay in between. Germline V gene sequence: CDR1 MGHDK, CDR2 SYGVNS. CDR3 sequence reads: CASSGFPDQPQHF. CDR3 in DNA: TGTGCCAGCAGTGGGTTCCCGGATCAGCCCCAGCATTTT.

CDR3 DNA: TGCGCCAGCAGTGGTTCCACAGGGGTTCAGCCCCAGCATTTT. It specifies CASSGSTGVQPQHF. V and J are TRBV10-2 and TRBJ1-5; TRBD1 matches at 7 bases. CDR3 length equals 14 residues. Trimming at V came to 4 bases and at J to 6 bases, leaving 6 bases not matched to a gene. In germline, CDR1 is WSHSY, CDR2 SAAADI.

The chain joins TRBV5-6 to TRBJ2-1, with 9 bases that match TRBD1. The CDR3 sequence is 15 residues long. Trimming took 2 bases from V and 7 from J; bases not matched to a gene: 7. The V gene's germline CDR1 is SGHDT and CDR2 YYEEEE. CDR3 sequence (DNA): TGTGCCAGCAGCTTCGGACAGGGGACGTGGAATGAGCAGTTCTTC. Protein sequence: CASSFGQGTWNEQFF.

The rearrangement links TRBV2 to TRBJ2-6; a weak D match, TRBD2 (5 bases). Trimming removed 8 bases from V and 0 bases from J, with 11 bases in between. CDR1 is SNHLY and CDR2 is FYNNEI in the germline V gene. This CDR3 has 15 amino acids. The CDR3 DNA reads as TGTGCCAGCCGGGATAGGGCCTCTGGGGCCAACGTCCTGACTTTC. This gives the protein CASRDRASGANVLTF.

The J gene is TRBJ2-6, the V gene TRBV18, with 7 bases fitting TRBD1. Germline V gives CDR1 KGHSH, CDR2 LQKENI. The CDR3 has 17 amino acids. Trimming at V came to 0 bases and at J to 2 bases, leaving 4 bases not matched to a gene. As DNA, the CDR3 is TGTGCCAGCTCACCACCGGGACAGCTGGCTGGGGCCAACGTCCTGACTTTC. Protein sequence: CASSPPGQLAGANVLTF.

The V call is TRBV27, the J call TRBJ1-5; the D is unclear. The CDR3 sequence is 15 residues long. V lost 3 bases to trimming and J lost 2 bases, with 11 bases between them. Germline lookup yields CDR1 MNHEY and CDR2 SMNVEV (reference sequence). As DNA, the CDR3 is TGTGCCAGCAGTTTTCGGGGAGGAGGCAATCAGCCCCAGCATTTT. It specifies CASSFRGGGNQPQHF.

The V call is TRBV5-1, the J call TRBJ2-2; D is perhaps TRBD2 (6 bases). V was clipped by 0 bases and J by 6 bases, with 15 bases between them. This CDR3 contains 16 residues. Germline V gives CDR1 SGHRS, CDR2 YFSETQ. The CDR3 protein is CASSLGPGGTAGELFF. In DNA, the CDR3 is TGCGCCAGCAGCTTGGGCCCCGGGGGAACGGCCGGGGAGCTGTTTTTT.

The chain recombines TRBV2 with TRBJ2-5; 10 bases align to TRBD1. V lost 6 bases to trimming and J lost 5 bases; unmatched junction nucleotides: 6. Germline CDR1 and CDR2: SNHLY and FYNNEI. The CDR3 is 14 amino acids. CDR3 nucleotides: TGTGCCAGCAGGAGGGGACAGGGGTCCGAGACCCAGTACTTC. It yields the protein CASRRGQGSETQYF. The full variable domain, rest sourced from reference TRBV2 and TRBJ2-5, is EPEVTQTPSHQVTQMGQEVILRCVPISNHLYFYWYRQILGQKVEFLVSFYNNEISEKSEIFDDQFSVERPDGSNFTLKIRSTKLEDSAMYFCASRRGQGSETQYFGPGTRLLVL.

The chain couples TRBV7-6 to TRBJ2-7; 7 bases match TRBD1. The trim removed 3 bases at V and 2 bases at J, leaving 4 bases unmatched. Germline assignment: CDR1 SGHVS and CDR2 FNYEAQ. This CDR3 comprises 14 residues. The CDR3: CASSFKTGTYEQYF. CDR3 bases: TGTGCCAGCAGCTTTAAGACAGGGACCTACGAGCAGTACTTC.

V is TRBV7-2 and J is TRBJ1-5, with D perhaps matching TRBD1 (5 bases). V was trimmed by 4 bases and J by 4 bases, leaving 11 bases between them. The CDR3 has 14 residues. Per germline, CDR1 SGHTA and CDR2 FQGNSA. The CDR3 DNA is TGTGCCAGCAGCTCCCAACCAGGGAATCAGCCCCAGCATTTT. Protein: CASSSQPGNQPQHF. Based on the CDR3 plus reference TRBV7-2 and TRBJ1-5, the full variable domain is GAGVSQSPSNKVTEKGKDVELRCDPISGHTALYWYRQSLGQGLEFLIYFQGNSAPDKSGLPSDRFSAERTGGSVSTLTIQRTQQEDSAVYLCASSSQPGNQPQHFGDGTRLSIL.

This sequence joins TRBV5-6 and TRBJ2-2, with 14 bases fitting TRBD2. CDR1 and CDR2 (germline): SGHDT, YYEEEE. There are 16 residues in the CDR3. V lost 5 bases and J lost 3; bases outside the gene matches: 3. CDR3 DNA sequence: TGTGCCAGCAGGACTAGCGGGGGGGGATACACCGGGGAGCTGTTTTTT. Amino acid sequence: CASRTSGGGYTGELFF.

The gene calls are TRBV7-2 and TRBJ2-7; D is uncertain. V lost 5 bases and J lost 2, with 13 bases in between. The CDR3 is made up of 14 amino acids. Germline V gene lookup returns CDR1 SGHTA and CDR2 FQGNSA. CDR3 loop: CASSPRASAYEQYF. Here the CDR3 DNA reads TGTGCCAGCAGCCCCCGCGCGTCCGCCTACGAGCAGTACTTC. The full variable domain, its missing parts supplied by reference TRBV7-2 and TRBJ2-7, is GAGVSQSPSNKVTEKGKDVELRCDPISGHTALYWYRQSLGQGLEFLIYFQGNSAPDKSGLPSDRFSAERTGGSVSTLTIQRTQQEDSAVYLCASSPRASAYEQYFGPGTRLTVT.

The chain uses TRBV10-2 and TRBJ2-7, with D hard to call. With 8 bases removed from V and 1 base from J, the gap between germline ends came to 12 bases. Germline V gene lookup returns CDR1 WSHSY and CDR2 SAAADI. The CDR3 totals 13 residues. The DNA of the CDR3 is TGCGCCAGCGGCCTCGAGGAGTCCTACGAGCAGTACTTC. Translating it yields CASGLEESYEQYF.

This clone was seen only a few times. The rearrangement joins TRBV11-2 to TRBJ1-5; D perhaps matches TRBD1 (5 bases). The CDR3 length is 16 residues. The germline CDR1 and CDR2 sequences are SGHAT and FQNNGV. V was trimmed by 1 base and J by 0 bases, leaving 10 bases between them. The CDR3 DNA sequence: TGTGCCAGCAGCTTAGGTCCAGGGCATAGCAATCAGCCCCAGCATTTT. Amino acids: CASSLGPGHSNQPQHF.

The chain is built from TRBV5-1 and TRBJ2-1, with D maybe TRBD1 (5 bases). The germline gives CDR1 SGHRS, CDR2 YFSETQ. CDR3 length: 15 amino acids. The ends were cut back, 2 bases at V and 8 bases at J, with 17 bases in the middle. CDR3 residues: CASSFGRAFWDEQFF. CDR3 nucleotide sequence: TGCGCCAGCAGCTTCGGCAGGGCCTTTTGGGATGAGCAGTTCTTC. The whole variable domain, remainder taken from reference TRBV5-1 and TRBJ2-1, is KAGVTQTPRYLIKTRGQQVTLSCSPISGHRSVSWYQQTPGQGLQFLFEYFSETQRNKGNFPGRFSGRQFSNSRSEMNVSTLELGDSALYLCASSFGRAFWDEQFFGPGTRLTVL.

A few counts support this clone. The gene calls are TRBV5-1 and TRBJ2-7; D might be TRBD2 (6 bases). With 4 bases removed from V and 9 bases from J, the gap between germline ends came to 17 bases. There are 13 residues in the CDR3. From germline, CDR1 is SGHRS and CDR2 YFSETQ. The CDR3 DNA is TGCGCCAGCAGCCCGGACTCACCGGGGGTGCAGTACTTC. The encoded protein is CASSPDSPGVQYF. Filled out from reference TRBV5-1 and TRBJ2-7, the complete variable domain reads KAGVTQTPRYLIKTRGQQVTLSCSPISGHRSVSWYQQTPGQGLQFLFEYFSETQRNKGNFPGRFSGRQFSNSRSEMNVSTLELGDSALYLCASSPDSPGVQYFGPGTRLTVT.

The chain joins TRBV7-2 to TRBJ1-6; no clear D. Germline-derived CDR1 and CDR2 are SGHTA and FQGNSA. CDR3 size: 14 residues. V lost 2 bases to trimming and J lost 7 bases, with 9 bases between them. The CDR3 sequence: CASSLKWRNSPLHF. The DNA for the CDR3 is TGTGCCAGCAGCTTAAAGTGGCGGAATTCACCCCTCCACTTT.

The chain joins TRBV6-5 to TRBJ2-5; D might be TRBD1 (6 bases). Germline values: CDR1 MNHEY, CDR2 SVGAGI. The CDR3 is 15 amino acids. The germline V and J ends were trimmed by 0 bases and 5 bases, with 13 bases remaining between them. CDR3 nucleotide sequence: TGTGCCAGCAGTTACTCCACAGGGCGTCAGGAGACCCAGTACTTC. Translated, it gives CASSYSTGRQETQYF.